One sample yielded the 28 T cell receptor beta chains listed below, sequenced in a study of cytomegalovirus exposure and HLA in healthy donors. The PCR made use of 60 Vbeta and 13 Jbeta primers. Sequencing was performed with immunoSEQ multiplex PCR; in TCRdb, only in-frame clones are kept and a portion is missing. The sample includes around 130,000 clones, about four fifths seen only once; the top ten take under 6%. Sequenced input: PBMCs. These receptors were taken from a man aged 30 to 39 in good health and CMV-seronegative.

The chain carries TRBV5-1 and TRBJ1-3, with D tentatively TRBD1 (5 bases). The germline V gene has CDR1 SGHRS and CDR2 YFSETQ. The CDR3 extends over 14 amino acids. Trimming stripped 4 bases from V and 11 bases from J, with 19 bases between. The CDR3 loop reads CASSPGLTQGAIYF. The CDR3 bases are TGCGCCAGCAGCCCGGGACTTACCCAGGGAGCCATATATTTT.

The chain joins TRBV5-1 to TRBJ2-7; possible D gene TRBD2, 5 bases. This CDR3 is 15 amino acids long. Germline CDR1 is SGHRS and CDR2 is YFSETQ. The V gene lost 0 bases and the J gene lost 6 bases, with 16 bases spanning the gap. The CDR3, as DNA: TGCGCCAGCAGCTTGGCCCGGGGTATGGCGTCCGAGCAGTACTTC. Amino acids: CASSLARGMASEQYF.

The chain joins TRBV30 to TRBJ1-5; D not certain. Germline values: CDR1 GTSNPN, CDR2 SVGIG (reference sequence). The length of the CDR3 is 13 residues. The V end was cut by 1 base, the J end by 4 bases, with 8 bases between. This chain's CDR3 is CAWSAQANQPQHF. Here the CDR3 DNA reads TGTGCCTGGAGTGCGCAGGCGAATCAGCCCCAGCATTTT.

As DNA, the CDR3 is TGCGCCAGCAGCGAGCAGGGTTACGAGCAGTACTTC. Protein sequence: CASSEQGYEQYF. The chain recombines TRBV5-1 with TRBJ2-5; D perhaps matches TRBD1 (5 bases). Gene TRBJ2-7 matches the end of the DNA better, so the J call may be wrong. Germline V lookup: CDR1 SGHRS, CDR2 YFSETQ. The length of the CDR3 is 12 residues.

The V and J genes are TRBV5-1 and TRBJ2-2, with D possibly being TRBD2 (5 bases). Germline lookup yields CDR1 SGHRS and CDR2 YFSETQ. V was cut by 0 bases and J by 3 bases, with 12 bases left in between. This CDR3 region has 16 residues. The CDR3, as DNA: TGCGCCAGCAGCTTGGGTGCCGGGGTTGACACCGGGGAGCTGTTTTTT. This sequence encodes CASSLGAGVDTGELFF.

This clone came up once. This chain uses TRBV29-1 with TRBJ2-1; 12 bases are shared with TRBD1. V lost 6 bases and J lost 7; bases outside the gene matches: 13. This CDR3 has 16 residues. Germline V gene sequence: CDR1 SQVTM, CDR2 ANQGSEA. The chain's CDR3 is CSVVPGQGAGANEQFF. The CDR3 nucleotides are TGCAGCGTCGTCCCGGGACAGGGGGCGGGGGCAAATGAGCAGTTCTTC.

J is TRBJ2-7 and V is TRBV6-6, with 8 bases matching TRBD1. Per the germline V gene, CDR1 is MNHNY and CDR2 is SVGAGI (reference sequence). Trimming cost V 2 bases and J 6 bases; bases outside gene matches: 9. The CDR3 sequence is 15 residues long. CDR3 DNA: TGTGCCAGCAGTTACCCCCGGGACAGGTTGGCCGAGCAGTACTTC. It encodes CASSYPRDRLAEQYF.

The CDR3 loop is CASSQEGLAGWADTQYF. CDR3 nucleotides: TGTGCCAGCAGCCAAGAGGGACTAGCGGGTTGGGCAGATACGCAGTATTTT. The chain employs TRBV4-2 and TRBJ2-3; 12 bases are shared with TRBD2. The germline CDR1 and CDR2 sequences are LGHNA and YNFKEQ. CDR3 length equals 17 residues. V shed 0 bases and J 4 bases; nucleotides not matched to a gene: 5.

This clone has just a few counts. J is TRBJ2-7 and V is TRBV28; D unresolved. The V gene lost 3 bases and the J gene lost 9 bases, with 15 bases spanning the gap. The CDR3 length is 13 residues. Germline V lookup: CDR1 MDHEN, CDR2 SYDVKM. The chain's CDR3 is CASSLSYPSGQYF. The CDR3 coding sequence is TGTGCCAGCAGTTTGTCCTATCCCTCCGGGCAGTACTTC.

This chain joins TRBV10-3 and TRBJ2-5, with 7 nucleotides matching TRBD2. The DNA end is more similar to TRBJ2-7, so the J call may be wrong. This CDR3 is 14 amino acids long. The germline CDR1 and CDR2 sequences are ENHRY and SYGVKD. The DNA for the CDR3 is TGTGCCATCAGTGATGTAGCGGGCAACTACGAGCAGTACTTC. This encodes CAISDVAGNYEQYF.

V is TRBV14 and J is TRBJ1-3; TRBD1 matches 8 bases. V dropped 2 bases and J dropped 4; count of bases not matched to a gene: 4. The CDR3 is 15 residues long. Germline CDR1 and CDR2: SGHDN and FVKESK. The CDR3 nucleotides are TGTGCCAGCAGCCAATGGACAGGGTCCGGAAACACCATATATTTT. Protein sequence: CASSQWTGSGNTIYF.

This chain joins TRBV29-1 and TRBJ2-3; 8 nucleotides match TRBD1. The V gene's germline CDR1 is SQVTM and CDR2 ANQGSEA. The CDR3 covers 14 residues. J was trimmed by 4 bases and V by 6 bases; bases with no gene match: 9. CDR3 bases: TGCAGCGTCCTACAGGGGGGTTCTGCAGATACGCAGTATTTT. Translation: CSVLQGGSADTQYF.

This chain connects TRBV4-1 to TRBJ2-1; D is unresolved. The V end lost 1 base, the J end lost 9 bases, and 7 bases lay between the germline ends. The CDR3 totals 12 residues. Per germline, CDR1 MGHRA and CDR2 YSYEKL. CDR3 DNA sequence: TGCGCCAGCAGCCAAGTTTCGGGTGAGCAGTTCTTC. The encoded protein is CASSQVSGEQFF.

This clone was seen more than once but under ten times. V and J are TRBV5-1 and TRBJ2-1; TRBD2 is a possible D gene (5 bases). This CDR3 spans 12 amino acids. Germline CDR1 and CDR2: SGHRS and YFSETQ. V was pared by 4 bases and J by 10 bases, with 12 bases between. The CDR3 loop reads CASSPDYYEQFF. In DNA form, the CDR3 reads TGCGCCAGCAGCCCCGACTACTACGAGCAGTTCTTC.

The chain recombines TRBV28 with TRBJ2-7, with D perhaps matching TRBD2 (6 bases). The CDR3 is made up of 16 amino acids. V was cut by 6 bases and J by 5 bases, with 23 bases left in between. Germline V lookup: CDR1 MDHEN, CDR2 SYDVKM. DNA of the CDR3: TGTGCCAGCAGATCACCGGGAGTGAGGGAGCCTCACGAGCAGTACTTC. Encoded protein: CASRSPGVREPHEQYF. Using reference TRBV28 and TRBJ2-7 for the parts outside the CDR3, the full variable domain is DVKVTQSSRYLVKRTGEKVFLECVQDMDHENMFWYRQDPGLGLRLIYFSYDVKMKEKGDIPEGYSVSREKKERFSLILESASTNQTSMYLCASRSPGVREPHEQYFGPGTRLTVT.

The V and J genes are TRBV2 and TRBJ1-6, with TRBD1 matching over 8 bases. This CDR3 has 14 residues. Germline V lookup: CDR1 SNHLY, CDR2 FYNNEI. The trim removed 5 bases at V and 6 bases at J, leaving 3 bases unmatched. CDR3 sequence (DNA): TGTGCCAGCAGTTCGGACAGGGTTAATTCACCCCTCCACTTT. This translates into CASSSDRVNSPLHF.

V and J are TRBV5-1 and TRBJ2-5; 12 nucleotides align to TRBD1. Germline CDR1 SGHRS, CDR2 YFSETQ. The CDR3 has 16 residues. V lost 0 bases, J lost 5 bases, and 5 bases stayed unmatched. The CDR3 spells CASSLAGTGGDETQYF. CDR3 in DNA: TGCGCCAGCAGCTTGGCCGGGACAGGGGGCGATGAGACCCAGTACTTC.

The chain combines TRBV19 with TRBJ2-1, with a possible D match to TRBD1 (5 bases). The CDR3 contains 14 residues. V was clipped by 5 bases and J by 5 bases, with 13 bases between them. Germline V gene lookup returns CDR1 LNHDA and CDR2 SQIVND (reference sequence). CDR3 DNA: TGTGCCAGTAGTCAGGGCCTTACCCACAATGAGCAGTTCTTC. Protein: CASSQGLTHNEQFF.

The chain links TRBV4-1 to TRBJ2-7; 9 bases fit TRBD1. Looked up from germline, CDR1 is MGHRA and CDR2 is YSYEKL. The ends lost 2 bases at V and 4 bases at J; junction bases unmatched: 9. The CDR3 is 16 amino acids. The CDR3 DNA reads TGCGCCAGCAGCCAACTACCGGGACAGGGTGAATACGAGCAGTACTTC. Translation gives CASSQLPGQGEYEQYF.

The count of this clone is one. The rearrangement uses TRBV5-1 and TRBJ2-7; 14 bases are a match to TRBD2. V lost 0 bases and J lost 2; bases outside the gene matches: 1. This CDR3 region has 16 residues. Germline V gene data show CDR1 as SGHRS and CDR2 as YFSETQ. CDR3 in amino acids: CASSLETSGRAYEQYF. CDR3 DNA sequence: TGCGCCAGCAGCTTGGAGACTAGCGGGAGGGCCTACGAGCAGTACTTC.

This clone has only a few counts. The rearrangement uses TRBV19 and TRBJ2-7; TRBD1 aligns across 9 bases. The CDR3 totals 13 residues. The ends lost 5 bases at V and 4 bases at J; junction bases unmatched: 3. Germline V gene sequence: CDR1 LNHDA, CDR2 SQIVND (reference sequence). CDR3 DNA sequence: TGTGCCAGTAGTGGGGACAGGGTGTACGAGCAGTACTTC. Translated, it gives CASSGDRVYEQYF.

The rearrangement uses TRBV28 and TRBJ1-2; 7 bases are a match to TRBD1. Germline CDR1 MDHEN, CDR2 SYDVKM. V dropped 5 bases and J dropped 4; count of bases not matched to a gene: 7. The CDR3 is made up of 14 amino acids. The CDR3 loop reads CASSRRGLGYGYTF. Written as DNA, the CDR3 is TGTGCCAGCAGTCGAAGGGGGCTCGGCTATGGCTACACCTTC.

This chain joins TRBV9 and TRBJ2-1; 9 nucleotides line up with TRBD2. Losses at the gene ends were 3 bases for V and 8 bases for J; bases not matched to a gene: 9. The germline V gene encodes CDR1 SGDLS and CDR2 YYNGEE. The CDR3 has 15 residues. CDR3 DNA: TGTGCCAGCAGCGCCGAGCTAGCGGGAAGCTATGAGCAGTTCTTC. Protein product: CASSAELAGSYEQFF.

This clone was seen only once. The rearrangement links TRBV4-3 to TRBJ2-5, with 7 nucleotides matching TRBD1. CDR3 length: 14 residues. The V and J ends lost 3 bases and 6 bases, in that order; junction bases with no gene match: 7. CDR1 is LGHNA and CDR2 is YSLEER in the germline V gene. This CDR3 is CASSHIGQAKTQYF. The DNA of the CDR3 is TGCGCCAGCAGCCATATTGGACAGGCGAAGACCCAGTACTTC.

V and J are TRBV7-9 and TRBJ1-2; perhaps TRBD1 as D (6 bases). The CDR3 runs 14 residues. Trimming removed 5 bases at V and 7 bases at J, with 17 bases between. Germline V lookup: CDR1 SEHNR, CDR2 FQNEAQ (reference sequence). The CDR3 DNA reads as TGTGCCAGCAGCCCCGTGGGGGCGACGGGTGGCTACACCTTC. Translation gives CASSPVGATGGYTF.

This clone has only a few counts. The chain is built from TRBV2 and TRBJ1-4, with 8 bases identical to TRBD1. V was clipped by 8 bases and J by 10 bases; unmatched bases: 6. CDR3 size: 12 residues. CDR1 is SNHLY and CDR2 is FYNNEI in the germline V gene. The CDR3: CASPDRDGKLFF. CDR3 nucleotide sequence: TGTGCCAGCCCGGACAGGGACGGAAAACTGTTTTTT.

The chain carries TRBV10-3 and TRBJ1-5; 8 positions agree with TRBD1. V was pared by 6 bases and J by 6 bases, with 7 bases of the junction left unmatched. Germline CDR1 is ENHRY and CDR2 is SYGVKD. The CDR3 runs to 14 residues. CDR3 nucleotides: TGTGCCATCAGCCAGACAGGGGCTGGTCAGCCCCAGCATTTT. Translating it yields CAISQTGAGQPQHF.

V usage is TRBV5-1 and J usage is TRBJ2-5; 7 nucleotides align to TRBD2. The CDR3 covers 12 residues. With V trimmed by 8 bases and J by 5 bases, 6 bases remained unmatched. Per germline, CDR1 SGHRS and CDR2 YFSETQ. The CDR3 nucleotides read TGCGCCAGTACGGGGGGTTTTGAGACCCAGTACTTC. This gives the protein CASTGGFETQYF.